This T cell receptor (beta chain) was obtained from a study of T cells in narcolepsy. Clones were read by immunoSEQ multiplex PCR, and TCRdb kept only the in-frame ones, dropping some. The sample contains roughly 27,000 clones, more than 75% of which appear only once. The germline V gene has CDR1 MGHRA and CDR2 YSYEKL. V dropped 0 bases and J dropped 4; count of bases not matched to a gene: 2. The CDR3 spans 15 residues. The chain is built from TRBV4-1 and TRBJ2-3; 9 nucleotides agree with TRBD2. The sample consisted of memory (CD45RA-) CD4+ T cells from blood. This TCR was sampled from a human donor in good health. CDR3 sequence: CASSQERTSADTQYF. Written as DNA, the CDR3 is TGCGCCAGCAGCCAAGAAAGGACTAGCGCAGATACGCAGTATTTT.